This T cell receptor (beta chain) was identified during a study of T cell responses to AZD1222 COVID-19 vaccine. Worth noting for this clone: Its matching antigen is unknown.

Clones were sequenced by immunoSEQ multiplex PCR, and TCRdb holds only the in-frame ones, with some missing. The data hold approximately 200,000 clones, with 90% to 95% observed a single time. Overall study findings and caveats: Clonal diversity was possibly underestimated; the donors were predominantly white British and more often female. Close to half of spike-specific TCRs reportedly recognize unmutated variant regions. Just 5 to 7 AZD1222 recipients tested seropositive at baseline.

Sequenced material: peripheral blood, taken 28 days after the second AZD1222 dose. The sequence derives from an adult who received the AZD1222 COVID-19 vaccine.

The CDR3 sequence is CASSFRATGLRNQPQHF. The CDR3 DNA is TGTGCCAGCAGCTTTAGGGCGACAGGTCTCCGCAATCAGCCCCAGCATTTT. The chain combines TRBV5-6 with TRBJ1-5, with D possibly being TRBD1 (6 bases). V lost 2 bases and J 2 bases, leaving 17 bases between the germline ends. This CDR3 contains 17 residues. The germline V gene has CDR1 SGHDT and CDR2 YYEEEE.